The 22 T cell receptor beta chains given below trace back to one sample, sequenced in a study of immune characterization of retroperitoneal liposarcoma. TCRdb ran MiXCR on the PCR reads and lists one entry per CDR3 protein. The table records under 15,000 distinct CDR3 sequences, about half of them present only once. Sequenced sample: tumor tissue. The source of these receptors is a female donor with retroperitoneal liposarcoma.

The V gene is TRBV7-2, the J gene TRBJ2-4; the D gene is possibly TRBD1 (6 bases). The DNA end is a closer match to TRBJ2-5, so the J assignment may be wrong. Germline V gene lookup returns CDR1 SGHTA and CDR2 FQGNSA. CDR3 length: 16 amino acids. CDR3 in amino acids: CASSLGLHRATETQYF. As DNA, the CDR3 is TGTGCCAGCAGCCTCGGGCTACACAGGGCAACAGAGACCCAGTACTTC.

This clonotype was counted at least ten times. The V gene is TRBV7-6, the J gene TRBJ2-1; 7 bases map to TRBD2. V lost 1 base to trimming and J lost 10 bases; unmatched junction nucleotides: 10. Germline loops: CDR1 SGHVS, CDR2 FNYEAQ. The CDR3 extends over 15 amino acids. CDR3 region: CASSLGGSRYYEQFF. CDR3 coding DNA: TGTGCCAGCAGCTTAGGCGGGAGCCGGTACTACGAGCAGTTCTTC.

This sequence joins TRBV7-9 and TRBJ2-3; TRBD2 matches at 10 bases. The ends lost 4 bases at V and 12 bases at J; junction bases unmatched: 10. This CDR3 region has 14 residues. From germline, CDR1 is SEHNR and CDR2 FQNEAQ (reference sequence). The CDR3 reads CASSSSGGRETQYF. CDR3 nucleotide sequence: TGTGCCAGCAGCTCTAGCGGGGGCAGAGAGACCCAGTATTTT.

The chain combines TRBV4-1 with TRBJ2-5; TRBD2 matches at 8 bases. TRBJ2-7 matches the DNA end more closely, so the J call is doubtful. CDR1 MGHRA and CDR2 YSYEKL come from the germline V gene. This CDR3 comprises 16 residues. The CDR3 DNA reads as TGCGCCAGCAGCCAAGAGTCCGACCTAGCGGGCTACGAGCAGTACTTC. Its protein is CASSQESDLAGYEQYF.

This clonotype is termed medium-sized. J is TRBJ2-6 and V is TRBV6-1; D ambiguous. The CDR3 runs to 14 residues. The V end lost 5 bases, the J end lost 1 base, and 6 bases lay between the germline ends. Germline values: CDR1 MNHNS, CDR2 SASEGT. The CDR3 protein is CASSPLSGANVLTF. The CDR3 DNA is TGTGCCAGCAGTCCCCTTTCTGGGGCCAACGTCCTGACTTTC.

The chain uses TRBV11-2 and TRBJ1-2; D remains unclear. V was pared by 4 bases and J by 7 bases, with 19 bases between. This CDR3 region has 15 residues. From germline, CDR1 is SGHAT and CDR2 FQNNGV. The CDR3 here is CASSSQPLTLSGYTF. As DNA, the CDR3 is TGTGCCAGCAGCTCACAACCATTAACTCTCTCTGGCTACACCTTC.

V usage is TRBV3-1 and J usage is TRBJ2-4; perhaps TRBD2 as D (6 bases). V dropped 6 bases and J dropped 1 base, with 13 bases sitting between them. CDR3 length: 15 residues. Per germline, CDR1 LGHDT and CDR2 YNNKEL (reference sequence). The CDR3 sequence is CASRGGGAAKNIQYF. The DNA of the CDR3 is TGTGCCAGCAGGGGAGGAGGGGCGGCCAAAAACATTCAGTACTTC.

The V and J genes are TRBV12-5 and TRBJ2-1, with 10 nucleotides matching TRBD1. The J segment lost 7 bases and the V segment lost 5 bases, leaving 11 bases of the junction unmatched. The CDR3 has 16 residues. Per the germline V gene, CDR1 is LGHNT and CDR2 is FRNRAP. CDR3 protein: CASGTSTGTGVNEQFF. Here the CDR3 DNA reads TGTGCTAGTGGTACCTCAACCGGGACAGGGGTTAATGAGCAGTTCTTC.

This clonotype turned up a few times. This chain uses TRBV6-4 with TRBJ2-5, with 16 bases aligning to TRBD2. CDR3 length: 15 amino acids. Per the germline V gene, CDR1 is MRHNA and CDR2 is SNTAGT. The V gene end was trimmed by 4 bases and the J gene end by 9 bases; junction bases not matched to a gene: 5. CDR3 sequence reads: CASSAPGTSGRAQYF. The CDR3 DNA sequence: TGTGCCAGCAGTGCCCCCGGGACTAGCGGGAGGGCCCAGTACTTC.

The gene calls are TRBV6-8 and TRBJ2-5; D is possibly TRBD2 (5 bases). Trimming stripped 5 bases from V and 3 bases from J, with 13 bases between. The CDR3 loop spans 14 amino acids. Germline CDR1 and CDR2: MNHGY and SAAAGT. The CDR3 spells CASSGPRAEETQYF. Written as DNA, the CDR3 is TGTGCCAGCAGTGGGCCGAGGGCCGAAGAGACCCAGTACTTC.

Remarks on this clonotype: One junction end does not reproduce the germline sequence, and a read error may be involved. The chain links TRBV5-3 to TRBJ2-1; TRBD1 matches at 9 bases. With the DNA end fitting TRBJ2-7 better, the J assignment may be wrong. TRBV5-3 is identified as an open reading frame with a role that is uncertain. CDR3 length equals 15 residues. DNA of the CDR3: TGTGCCAGCAGCTTTCCGGGACAGGGAATCGATGAGCAGTACTTC. Amino acids: CASSFPGQGIDEQYF.

The rearrangement links TRBV12-3 or TRBV12-4 to TRBJ2-1, with D hard to call. CDR3 length equals 12 residues. Trimming removed 5 bases at V and 8 bases at J, with 10 bases between. The CDR3 DNA sequence: TGTGCCAGCAGTCTAAAGACCGATGAGCAGTTCTTC. It yields the protein CASSLKTDEQFF.

The chain employs TRBV5-1 and TRBJ2-3, with 9 bases lining up with TRBD2. Germline CDR1 reads SGHRS; CDR2 reads YFSETQ. The length of the CDR3 is 15 residues. Unmatched junction bases numbered 4, after V lost 3 bases and J lost 2 bases. The CDR3 DNA sequence: TGCGCCAGCAGCTCCAGCGGGAGGAACACAGATACGCAGTATTTT. Translated: CASSSSGRNTDTQYF.

This clonotype was detected ten times or more. The chain recombines TRBV6-6 with TRBJ2-1, with TRBD2 as a possible D gene (6 bases). The ends were cut back, 2 bases at V and 13 bases at J, with 27 bases in the middle. Germline-derived CDR1 and CDR2 are MNHNY and SVGAGI (reference sequence). The CDR3 totals 17 residues. The CDR3 is CASSYVSPASRGETQFF. The CDR3 region has the DNA TGTGCCAGCAGTTACGTTTCCCCCGCCTCGCGGGGAGAGACCCAGTTCTTC.

A few counts support this clonotype. The CDR3 nucleotides are TGTGCCAGCAGCTCAATGGGTGGGGAAGATCAGCCCCAGCATTTT. It encodes CASSSMGGEDQPQHF. This sequence joins TRBV7-2 and TRBJ1-5; no reliable D call. V was pared by 4 bases and J by 5 bases, with 15 bases between. The V gene's germline CDR1 is SGHTA and CDR2 FQGNSA. The CDR3 is made up of 15 amino acids.

Worth noting for this clonotype: A much larger clone sits a single nucleotide away, making a read error possible. The final CDR3 position lacks the conserved phenylalanine or tryptophan, pointing to a likely read error. The V gene is TRBV27, the J gene TRBJ2-5, with 10 positions matching TRBD2. The better agreement between TRBJ2-1 and the DNA end casts doubt on the J call. CDR3 length: 12 amino acids. Germline CDR1 and CDR2: MNHEY and SMNVEV (reference sequence). The CDR3 spells CASSKLAGEQFL. The CDR3 DNA reads TGTGCCAGCAGTAAACTAGCGGGGGAGCAGTTCCTC.

CDR3: CASSDSIGGESDTQYF. CDR3 sequence (DNA): TGTGCCAGCAGTGACTCCATTGGGGGGGAGTCAGATACGCAGTATTTT. The genes are TRBV25-1 and TRBJ2-3; 7 bases map to TRBD2. V trimming: 3 bases; J trimming: 4 bases; junction bases outside the gene matches: 10. The CDR3 totals 16 residues. Germline CDR1 MGHDK, CDR2 SYGVNS.

This clonotype is medium-sized (0.01 to 0.1%) by share. The chain is built from TRBV25-1 and TRBJ2-1; D tentatively fits TRBD1 or TRBD2 (6 bases each). The CDR3 totals 15 residues. The ends were cut back, 3 bases at V and 13 bases at J, with 22 bases in the middle. From germline, CDR1 is MGHDK and CDR2 SYGVNS. The CDR3 DNA reads as TGTGCCAGCAGTGATCCTAGGGGGGCCGGAGAGACCCAGTTCTTC. Translation: CASSDPRGAGETQFF.

V is TRBV12-3 or TRBV12-4 and J is TRBJ2-1; 10 positions match TRBD1. The CDR3 sequence is 17 residues long. The V gene end was trimmed by 0 bases and the J gene end by 2 bases; junction bases not matched to a gene: 4. The CDR3 nucleotides read TGTGCCAGCAGTTTAGCCGGGACAGGGGATCCCTACAATGAGCAGTTCTTC. Amino acids: CASSLAGTGDPYNEQFF.

Notes on this clonotype: Possible read error: a much larger clone is one base away. The V call is TRBV12-3 or TRBV12-4, the J call TRBJ2-5, with TRBD2 matching over 13 bases. The assigned J gene may be wrong: the sequence end matches TRBJ2-7 better. The CDR3 covers 16 residues. CDR3 DNA sequence: TGTGCCAGCAGTCCGCTACTAGCGGGAGGGACCTACGAGCAGTACTTC. It yields the protein CASSPLLAGGTYEQYF.

The chain is built from TRBV6-8 and TRBJ2-5; D is perhaps TRBD1 (6 bases). The assigned J gene may be wrong: the sequence end matches TRBJ2-7 better. The CDR3 is 12 residues long. Germline-derived CDR1 and CDR2 are MNHGY and SAAAGT. Here the CDR3 DNA reads TGTGCCAGCAGCTCTAGGGGGTACGAGCAGTACTTC. Translating gives CASSSRGYEQYF.

V usage is TRBV6-1 and J usage is TRBJ1-2, with D perhaps TRBD1 (6 bases). Trimming cost V 7 bases and J 4 bases, with 13 bases left between them. This CDR3 spans 13 amino acids. The germline CDR1 and CDR2 sequences are MNHNS and SASEGT. CDR3 nucleotide sequence: TGTGCCAGCAACCTGGAACAGGGCTATGGCTACACCTTC. It codes for CASNLEQGYGYTF.